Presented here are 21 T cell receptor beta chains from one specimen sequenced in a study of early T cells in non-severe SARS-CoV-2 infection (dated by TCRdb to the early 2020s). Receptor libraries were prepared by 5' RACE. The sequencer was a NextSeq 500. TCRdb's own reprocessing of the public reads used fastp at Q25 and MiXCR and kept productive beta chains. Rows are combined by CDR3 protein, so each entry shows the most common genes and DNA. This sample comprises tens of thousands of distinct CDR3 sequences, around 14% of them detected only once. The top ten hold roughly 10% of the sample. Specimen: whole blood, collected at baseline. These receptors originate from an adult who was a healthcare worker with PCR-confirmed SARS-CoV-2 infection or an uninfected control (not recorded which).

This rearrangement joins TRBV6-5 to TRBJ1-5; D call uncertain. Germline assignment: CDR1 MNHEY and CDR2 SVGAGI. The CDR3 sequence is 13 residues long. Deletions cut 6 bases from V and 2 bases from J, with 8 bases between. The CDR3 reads CASSPAGNQPQHF. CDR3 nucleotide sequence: TGTGCCAGCAGCCCAGCGGGCAATCAGCCCCAGCATTTT.

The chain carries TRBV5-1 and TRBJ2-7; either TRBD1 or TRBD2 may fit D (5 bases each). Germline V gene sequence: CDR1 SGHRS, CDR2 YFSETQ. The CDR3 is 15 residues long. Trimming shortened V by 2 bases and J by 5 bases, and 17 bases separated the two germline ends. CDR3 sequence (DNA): TGCGCCAGCAGCTTCACACCGGGACCTGTGGACGAGCAGTACTTC. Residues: CASSFTPGPVDEQYF. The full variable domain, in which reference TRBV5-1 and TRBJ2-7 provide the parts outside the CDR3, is KAGVTQTPRYLIKTRGQQVTLSCSPISGHRSVSWYQQTPGQGLQFLFEYFSETQRNKGNFPGRFSGRQFSNSRSEMNVSTLELGDSALYLCASSFTPGPVDEQYFGPGTRLTVT.

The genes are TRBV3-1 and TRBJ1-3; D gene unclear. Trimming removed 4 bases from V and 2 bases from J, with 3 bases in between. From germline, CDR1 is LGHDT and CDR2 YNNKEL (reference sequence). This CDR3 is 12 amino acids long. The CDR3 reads CASSPTGNTIYF. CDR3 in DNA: TGTGCCAGCAGCCCCACTGGAAACACCATATATTTT.

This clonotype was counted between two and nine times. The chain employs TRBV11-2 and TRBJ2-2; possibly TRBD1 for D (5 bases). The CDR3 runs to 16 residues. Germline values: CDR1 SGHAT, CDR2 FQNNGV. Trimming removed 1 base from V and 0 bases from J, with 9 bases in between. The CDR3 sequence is CASSLGVQANTGELFF. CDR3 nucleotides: TGTGCCAGCAGCTTAGGGGTACAGGCGAACACCGGGGAGCTGTTTTTT.

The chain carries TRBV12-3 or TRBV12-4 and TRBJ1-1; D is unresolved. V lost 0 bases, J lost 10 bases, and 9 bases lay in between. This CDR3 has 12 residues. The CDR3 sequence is CASSLARGTAFF. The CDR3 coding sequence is TGTGCCAGCAGTTTAGCGCGGGGAACAGCTTTCTTT.

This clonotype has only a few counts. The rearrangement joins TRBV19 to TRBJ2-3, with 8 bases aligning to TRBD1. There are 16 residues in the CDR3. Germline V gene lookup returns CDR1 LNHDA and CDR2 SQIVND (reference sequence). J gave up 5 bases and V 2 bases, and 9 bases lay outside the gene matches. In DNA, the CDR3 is TGTGCCAGTAGTATACCAGGCGACAGGGGAAGAGATACGCAGTATTTT. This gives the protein CASSIPGDRGRDTQYF.

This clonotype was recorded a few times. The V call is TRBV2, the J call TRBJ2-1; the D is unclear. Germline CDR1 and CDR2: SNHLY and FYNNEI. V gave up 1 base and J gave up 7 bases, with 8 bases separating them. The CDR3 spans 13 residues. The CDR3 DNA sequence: TGTGCCAGCAGTGAAGAGATTGAGAATGAGCAGTTCTTC. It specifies CASSEEIENEQFF.

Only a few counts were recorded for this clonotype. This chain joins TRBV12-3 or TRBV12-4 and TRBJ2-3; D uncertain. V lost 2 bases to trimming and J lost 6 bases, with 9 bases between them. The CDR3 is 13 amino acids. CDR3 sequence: CASSLLHGDTQYF. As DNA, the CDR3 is TGTGCCAGCAGTTTATTGCACGGGGATACGCAGTATTTT.

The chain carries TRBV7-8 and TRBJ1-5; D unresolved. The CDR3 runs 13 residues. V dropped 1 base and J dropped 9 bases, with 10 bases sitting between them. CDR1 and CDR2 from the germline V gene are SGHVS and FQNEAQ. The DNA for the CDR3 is TGTGCCAGCAGCTTAGAGGGTGTGAGGCCCCAGCATTTT. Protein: CASSLEGVRPQHF. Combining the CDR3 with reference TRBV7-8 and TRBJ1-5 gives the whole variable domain GAGVSQSPRYKVAKRGQDVALRCDPISGHVSLFWYQQALGQGPEFLTYFQNEAQLDKSGLPSDRFFAERPEGSVSTLKIQRTQQEDSAVYLCASSLEGVRPQHFGDGTRLSIL.

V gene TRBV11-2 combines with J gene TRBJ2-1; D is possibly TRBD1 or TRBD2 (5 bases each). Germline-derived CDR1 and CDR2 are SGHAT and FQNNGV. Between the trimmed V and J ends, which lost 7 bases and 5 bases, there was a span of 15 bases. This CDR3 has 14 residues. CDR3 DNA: TGTGCCAGCAATAACGGGGCGTACCACAATGAGCAGTTCTTC. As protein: CASNNGAYHNEQFF.

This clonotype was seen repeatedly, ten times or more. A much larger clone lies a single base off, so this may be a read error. The CDR3 loop reads CASSLRHSTENSYNEQFF. DNA of the CDR3: TGTGCCAGCAGCTTGAGGCACTCGACTGAGAACTCCTACAATGAGCAGTTCTTC. V is TRBV11-2 and J is TRBJ2-1; D gene uncertain. This CDR3 is built from 18 residues. V lost 3 bases to trimming and J lost 0 bases, with 18 bases between them. Germline V gene lookup returns CDR1 SGHAT and CDR2 FQNNGV.

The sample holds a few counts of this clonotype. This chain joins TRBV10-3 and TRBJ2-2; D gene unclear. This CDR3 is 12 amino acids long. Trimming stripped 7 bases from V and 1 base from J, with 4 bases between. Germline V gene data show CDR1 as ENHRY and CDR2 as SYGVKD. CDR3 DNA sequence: TGTGCCATCAAGCAGAACACCGGGGAGCTGTTTTTT. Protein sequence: CAIKQNTGELFF.

DNA of the CDR3: TGTGCCAGCAGCTCCCCGGGACTAGCATTCACAGATACGCAGTATTTT. This gives the protein CASSSPGLAFTDTQYF. The chain recombines TRBV5-4 with TRBJ2-3; 9 nucleotides align to TRBD2. This CDR3 is built from 16 residues. The germline V gene encodes CDR1 SGHNT and CDR2 YYREEE (reference sequence). V lost 3 bases, J lost 2 bases, and 7 bases stayed unmatched.

The CDR3 nucleotides are TGTGCCAGCAGCCAAGAAGCAGGGTCGGTTCAGCCCCAGCATTTT. As protein: CASSQEAGSVQPQHF. The chain links TRBV3-1 to TRBJ1-5, with D possibly matching TRBD1 (5 bases). Germline V gene lookup returns CDR1 LGHDT and CDR2 YNNKEL (reference sequence). Trimming cost V 0 bases and J 6 bases, with 12 bases left between them. This CDR3 spans 15 amino acids. The full variable domain, with the rest looked up from reference TRBV3-1 and TRBJ1-5, is DTAVSQTPKYLVTQMGNDKSIKCEQNLGHDTMYWYKQDSKKFLKIMFSYNNKELIINETVPNRFSPKSPDKAHLNLHINSLELGDSAVYFCASSQEAGSVQPQHFGDGTRLSIL.

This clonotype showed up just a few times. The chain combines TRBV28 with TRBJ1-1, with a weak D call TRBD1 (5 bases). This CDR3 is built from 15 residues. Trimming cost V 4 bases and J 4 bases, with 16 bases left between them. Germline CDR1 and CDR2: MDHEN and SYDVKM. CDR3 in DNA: TGTGCCAGCAGTTCGAGTAGGGGCGCGAGCACTGAAGCTTTCTTT. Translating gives CASSSSRGASTEAFF. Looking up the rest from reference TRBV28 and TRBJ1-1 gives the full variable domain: DVKVTQSSRYLVKRTGEKVFLECVQDMDHENMFWYRQDPGLGLRLIYFSYDVKMKEKGDIPEGYSVSREKKERFSLILESASTNQTSMYLCASSSSRGASTEAFFGQGTRLTVV.

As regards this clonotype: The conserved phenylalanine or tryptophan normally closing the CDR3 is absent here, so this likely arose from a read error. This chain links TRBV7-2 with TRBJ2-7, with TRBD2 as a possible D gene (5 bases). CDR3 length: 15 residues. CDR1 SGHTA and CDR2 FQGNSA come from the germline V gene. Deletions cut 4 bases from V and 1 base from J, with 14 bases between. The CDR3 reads CASSSFRELSYEQYL. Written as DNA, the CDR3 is TGTGCCAGCAGCTCGTTCCGGGAACTATCCTACGAGCAGTACCTC.

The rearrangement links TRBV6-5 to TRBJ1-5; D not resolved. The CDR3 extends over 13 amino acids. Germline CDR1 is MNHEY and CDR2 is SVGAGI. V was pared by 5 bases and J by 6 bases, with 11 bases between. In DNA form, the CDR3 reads TGTGCCAGCAGTCAGGTGGTGGGTCAGCCCCAGCATTTT. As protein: CASSQVVGQPQHF.

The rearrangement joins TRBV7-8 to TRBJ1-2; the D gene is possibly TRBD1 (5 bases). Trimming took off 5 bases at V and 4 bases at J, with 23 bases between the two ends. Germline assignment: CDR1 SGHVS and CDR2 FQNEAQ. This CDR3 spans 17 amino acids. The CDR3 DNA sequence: TGTGCCAGCAGCCCCAGTGGGGCGTACGCCACTGGCTATGGCTACACCTTC. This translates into CASSPSGAYATGYGYTF.

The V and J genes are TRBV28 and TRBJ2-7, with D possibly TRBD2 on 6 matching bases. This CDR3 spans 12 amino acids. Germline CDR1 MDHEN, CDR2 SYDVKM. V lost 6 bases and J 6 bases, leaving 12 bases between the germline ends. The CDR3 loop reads CASSQDYVEQYF. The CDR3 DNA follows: TGTGCCAGCAGCCAGGACTATGTCGAGCAGTACTTC.

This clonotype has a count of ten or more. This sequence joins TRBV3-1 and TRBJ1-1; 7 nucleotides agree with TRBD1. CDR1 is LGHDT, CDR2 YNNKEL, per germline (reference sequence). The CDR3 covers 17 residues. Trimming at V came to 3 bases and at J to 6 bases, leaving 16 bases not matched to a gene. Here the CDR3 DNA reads TGTGCCAGCAGCCACACGGGGGCCATATCCGGGACAGCTGAAGCTTTCTTT. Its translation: CASSHTGAISGTAEAFF.

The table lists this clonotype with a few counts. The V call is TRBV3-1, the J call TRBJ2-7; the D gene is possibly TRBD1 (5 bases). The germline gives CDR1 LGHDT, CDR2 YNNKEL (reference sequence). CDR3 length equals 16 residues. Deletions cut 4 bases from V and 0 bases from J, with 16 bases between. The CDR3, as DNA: TGTGCCAGCAGCCCCGGCCGGCAGGGCCTCTCCTACGAGCAGTACTTC. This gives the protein CASSPGRQGLSYEQYF.